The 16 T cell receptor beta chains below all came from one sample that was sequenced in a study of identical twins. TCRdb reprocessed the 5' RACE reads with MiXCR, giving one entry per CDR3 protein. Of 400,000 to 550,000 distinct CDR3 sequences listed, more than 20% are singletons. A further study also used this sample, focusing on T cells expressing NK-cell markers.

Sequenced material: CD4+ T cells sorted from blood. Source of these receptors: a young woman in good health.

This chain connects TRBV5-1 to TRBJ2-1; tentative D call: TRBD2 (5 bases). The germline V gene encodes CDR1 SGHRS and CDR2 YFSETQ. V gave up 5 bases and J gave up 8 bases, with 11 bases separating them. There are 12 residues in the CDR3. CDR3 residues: CASREGIDEQFF. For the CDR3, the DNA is TGCGCCAGCAGAGAGGGTATCGATGAGCAGTTCTTC.

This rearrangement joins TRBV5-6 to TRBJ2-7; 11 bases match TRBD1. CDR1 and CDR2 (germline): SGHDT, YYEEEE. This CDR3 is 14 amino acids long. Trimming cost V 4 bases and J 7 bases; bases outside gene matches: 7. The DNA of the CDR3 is TGTGCCAGCAGCCCGGACAGGGGGCTAGGGGAGCAGTACTTC. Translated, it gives CASSPDRGLGEQYF.

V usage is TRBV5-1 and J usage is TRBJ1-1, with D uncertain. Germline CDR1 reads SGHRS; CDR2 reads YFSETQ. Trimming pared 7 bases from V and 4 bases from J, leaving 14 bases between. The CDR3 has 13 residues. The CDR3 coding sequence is TGCGCCAGCCGTTTCGACGGAAGCACTGAAGCTTTCTTT. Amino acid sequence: CASRFDGSTEAFF.

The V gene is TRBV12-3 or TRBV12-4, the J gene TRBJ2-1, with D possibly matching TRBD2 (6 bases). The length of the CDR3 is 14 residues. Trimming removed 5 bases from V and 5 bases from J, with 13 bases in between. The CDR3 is CASSRRDFDNEQFF. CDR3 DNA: TGTGCCAGCAGTAGAAGGGACTTCGACAATGAGCAGTTCTTC.

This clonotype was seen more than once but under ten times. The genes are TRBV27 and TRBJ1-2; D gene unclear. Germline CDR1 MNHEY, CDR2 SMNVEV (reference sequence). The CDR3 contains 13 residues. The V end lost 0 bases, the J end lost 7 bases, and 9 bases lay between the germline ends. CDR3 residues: CASSLSWGSGYTF. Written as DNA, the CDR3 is TGTGCCAGCAGTTTATCGTGGGGTAGTGGCTACACCTTC.

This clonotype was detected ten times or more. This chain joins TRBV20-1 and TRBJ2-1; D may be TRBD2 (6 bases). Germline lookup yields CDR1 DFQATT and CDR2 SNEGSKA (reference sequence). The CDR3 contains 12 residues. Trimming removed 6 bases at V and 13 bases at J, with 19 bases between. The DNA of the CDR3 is TGCAGTGCCCCTACCCTCGGGGGACTCCAGTTCTTC. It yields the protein CSAPTLGGLQFF.

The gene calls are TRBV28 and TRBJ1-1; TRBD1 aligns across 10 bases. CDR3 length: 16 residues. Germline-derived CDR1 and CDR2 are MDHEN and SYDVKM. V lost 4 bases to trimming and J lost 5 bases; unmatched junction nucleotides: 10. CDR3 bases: TGTGCCAGCAGTTCGAGGACAGGGGGGAGGTGGACTGAAGCTTTCTTT. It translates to CASSSRTGGRWTEAFF.

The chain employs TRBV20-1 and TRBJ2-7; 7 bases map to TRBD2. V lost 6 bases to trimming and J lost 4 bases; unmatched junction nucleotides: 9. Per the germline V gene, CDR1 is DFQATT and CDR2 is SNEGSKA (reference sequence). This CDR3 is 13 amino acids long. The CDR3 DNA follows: TGCAGTGCCCCGGTGGGAGCGGGGTACGAGCAGTACTTC. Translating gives CSAPVGAGYEQYF.

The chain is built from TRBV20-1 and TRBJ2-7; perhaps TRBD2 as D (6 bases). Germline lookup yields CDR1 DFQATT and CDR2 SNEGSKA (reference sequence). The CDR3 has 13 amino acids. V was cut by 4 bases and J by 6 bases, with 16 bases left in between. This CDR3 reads CSATVGGSGEQYF. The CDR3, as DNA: TGCAGTGCTACCGTGGGGGGTTCGGGCGAGCAGTACTTC.

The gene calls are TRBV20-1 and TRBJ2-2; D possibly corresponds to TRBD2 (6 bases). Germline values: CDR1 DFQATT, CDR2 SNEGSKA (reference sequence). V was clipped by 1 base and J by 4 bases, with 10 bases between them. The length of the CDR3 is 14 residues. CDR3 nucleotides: TGCAGTGCTAGAGCCGCAGCGGGCACCGGGGAGCTGTTTTTT. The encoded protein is CSARAAAGTGELFF.

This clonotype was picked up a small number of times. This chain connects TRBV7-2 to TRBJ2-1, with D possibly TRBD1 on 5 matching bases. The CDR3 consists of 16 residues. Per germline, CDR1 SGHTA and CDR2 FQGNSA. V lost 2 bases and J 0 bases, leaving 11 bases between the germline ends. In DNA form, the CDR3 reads TGTGCCAGCAGCTTACTTAGACAGTTCTCCTACAATGAGCAGTTCTTC. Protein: CASSLLRQFSYNEQFF. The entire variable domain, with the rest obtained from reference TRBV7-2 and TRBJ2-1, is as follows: GAGVSQSPSNKVTEKGKDVELRCDPISGHTALYWYRQSLGQGLEFLIYFQGNSAPDKSGLPSDRFSAERTGGSVSTLTIQRTQQEDSAVYLCASSLLRQFSYNEQFFGPGTRLTVL.

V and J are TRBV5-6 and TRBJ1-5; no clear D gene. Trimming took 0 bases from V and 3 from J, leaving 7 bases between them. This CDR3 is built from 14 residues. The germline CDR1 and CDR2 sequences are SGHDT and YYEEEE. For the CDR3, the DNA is TGTGCCAGCAGCTTGGACGGGATCAATCAGCCCCAGCATTTT. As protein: CASSLDGINQPQHF. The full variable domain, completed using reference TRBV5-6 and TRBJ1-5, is DAGVTQSPTHLIKTRGQQVTLRCSPKSGHDTVSWYQQALGQGPQFIFQYYEEEERQRGNFPDRFSGHQFPNYSSELNVNALLLGDSALYLCASSLDGINQPQHFGDGTRLSIL.

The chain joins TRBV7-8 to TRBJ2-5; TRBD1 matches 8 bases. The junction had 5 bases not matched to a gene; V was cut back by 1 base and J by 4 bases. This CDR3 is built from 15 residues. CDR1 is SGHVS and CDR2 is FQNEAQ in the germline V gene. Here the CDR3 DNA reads TGTGCCAGCAGCTTAGGACAGGGGTTTCGAGAGACCCAGTACTTC. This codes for CASSLGQGFRETQYF.

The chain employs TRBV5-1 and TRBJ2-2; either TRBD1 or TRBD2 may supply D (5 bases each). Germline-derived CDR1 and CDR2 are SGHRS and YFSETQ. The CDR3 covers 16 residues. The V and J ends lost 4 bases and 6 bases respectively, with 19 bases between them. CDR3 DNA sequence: TGCGCCAGCAGCACGGGACCGCAAGCGTTTGCCGGGGAGCTGTTTTTT. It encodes CASSTGPQAFAGELFF.

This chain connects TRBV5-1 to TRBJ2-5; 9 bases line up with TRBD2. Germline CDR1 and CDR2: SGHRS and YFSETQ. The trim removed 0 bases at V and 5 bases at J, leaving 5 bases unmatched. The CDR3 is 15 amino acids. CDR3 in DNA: TGCGCCAGCAGCTTGGTGGCTAGCGGGGCCGAGACCCAGTACTTC. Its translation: CASSLVASGAETQYF.

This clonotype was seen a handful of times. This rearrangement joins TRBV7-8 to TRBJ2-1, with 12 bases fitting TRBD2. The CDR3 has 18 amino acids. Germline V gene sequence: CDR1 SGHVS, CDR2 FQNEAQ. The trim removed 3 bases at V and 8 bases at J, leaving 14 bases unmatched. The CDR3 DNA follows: TGTGCCAGCAGCTTTCCCCGACTAGCGGGGGACAGGCTGGATGAGCAGTTCTTC. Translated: CASSFPRLAGDRLDEQFF.